Many counts were recorded for the clone carrying this T cell receptor (beta chain). This CDR3 contains 14 residues. Germline V gives CDR1 SGHRS, CDR2 YFSETQ. V lost 0 bases and J 7 bases, leaving 8 bases between the germline ends. This entry belongs to a study of early T cells in non-severe SARS-CoV-2 infection. TCRdb re-called the 5' RACE reads through MiXCR, storing one row per CDR3 protein. The data show 25,000 to 35,000 distinct CDR3 sequences, roughly 5.1% seen once. The receptor's source is an adult who was a healthcare worker with PCR-confirmed SARS-CoV-2 infection or an uninfected control (not recorded which). Sequenced sample: whole blood. The chain combines TRBV5-1 with TRBJ1-6; D is uncertain. The CDR3 coding sequence is TGCGCCAGCAGCTTGGGCGTGGGAAATTCACCCCTCCACTTT. This translates into CASSLGVGNSPLHF.